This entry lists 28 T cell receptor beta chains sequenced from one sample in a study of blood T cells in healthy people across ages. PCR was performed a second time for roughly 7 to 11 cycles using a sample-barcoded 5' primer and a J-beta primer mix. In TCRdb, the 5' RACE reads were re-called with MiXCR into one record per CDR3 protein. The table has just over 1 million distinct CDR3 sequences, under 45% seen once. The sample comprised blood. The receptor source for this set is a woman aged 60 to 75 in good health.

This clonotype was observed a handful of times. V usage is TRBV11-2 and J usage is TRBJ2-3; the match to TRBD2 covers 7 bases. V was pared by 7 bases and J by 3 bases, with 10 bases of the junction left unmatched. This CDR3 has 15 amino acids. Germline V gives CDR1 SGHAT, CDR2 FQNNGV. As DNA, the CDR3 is TGTGCCAGCACATATACTAGCGTTAAAACAGATACGCAGTATTTT. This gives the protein CASTYTSVKTDTQYF.

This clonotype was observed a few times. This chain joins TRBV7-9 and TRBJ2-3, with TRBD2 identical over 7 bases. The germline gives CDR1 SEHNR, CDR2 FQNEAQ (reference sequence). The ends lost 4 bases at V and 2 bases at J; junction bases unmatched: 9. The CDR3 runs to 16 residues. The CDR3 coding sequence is TGTGCCAGCAGCTCTAATCCGGGACTAATCACAGATACGCAGTATTTT. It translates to CASSSNPGLITDTQYF.

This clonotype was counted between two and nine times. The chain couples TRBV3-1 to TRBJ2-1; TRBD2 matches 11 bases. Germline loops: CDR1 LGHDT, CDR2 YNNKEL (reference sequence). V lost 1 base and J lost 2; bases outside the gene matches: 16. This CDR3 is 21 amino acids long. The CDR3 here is CASSQAHTASGRTPTYNEQFF. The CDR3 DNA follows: TGTGCCAGCAGCCAAGCCCACACTGCTAGCGGGAGGACGCCCACCTACAATGAGCAGTTCTTC.

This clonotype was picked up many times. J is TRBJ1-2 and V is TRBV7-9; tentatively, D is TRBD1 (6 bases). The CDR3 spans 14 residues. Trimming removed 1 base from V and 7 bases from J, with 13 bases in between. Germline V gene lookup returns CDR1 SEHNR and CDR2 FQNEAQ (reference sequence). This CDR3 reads CASSLGVGGSGYTF. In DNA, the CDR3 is TGTGCCAGCAGCTTAGGGGTCGGGGGCTCTGGCTACACCTTC.

The CDR3 sequence: CASSFSGSQLTDTQYF. CDR3 bases: TGTGCCAGCAGCTTTTCCGGGAGCCAGCTCACAGATACGCAGTATTTT. The rearrangement uses TRBV5-6 and TRBJ2-3; tentative D call: TRBD2 (6 bases). The CDR3 length is 16 residues. CDR1 and CDR2 (germline): SGHDT, YYEEEE. V lost 2 bases, J lost 2 bases, and 15 bases lay in between.

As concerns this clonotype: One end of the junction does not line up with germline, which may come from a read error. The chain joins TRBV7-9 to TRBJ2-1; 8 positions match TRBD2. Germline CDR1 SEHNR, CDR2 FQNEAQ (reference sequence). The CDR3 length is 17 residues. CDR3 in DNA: TGTGCCAGCAGATTAGGGGAGGGCGGGGGGACCTACAATGAGCAGTTCTTC. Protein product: CASRLGEGGGTYNEQFF.

The CDR3 DNA follows: TGTGCCAGCAGTTACTCGACTAGCGCCCCAGATACGCAGTATTTT. Its translation: CASSYSTSAPDTQYF. The chain has TRBV6-2 or TRBV6-3 and TRBJ2-3, with TRBD2 matching 8 bases. Germline V lookup: CDR1 MNHEY, CDR2 SVGEGT. V lost 0 bases, J lost 4 bases, and 3 bases stayed unmatched. There are 15 residues in the CDR3.

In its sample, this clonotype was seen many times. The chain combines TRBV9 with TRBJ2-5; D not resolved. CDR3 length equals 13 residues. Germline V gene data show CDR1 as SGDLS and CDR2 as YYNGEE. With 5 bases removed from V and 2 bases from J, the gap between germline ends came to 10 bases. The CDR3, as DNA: TGTGCCAGCAGGAGAGGATTACAAGAGACCCAGTACTTC. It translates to CASRRGLQETQYF.

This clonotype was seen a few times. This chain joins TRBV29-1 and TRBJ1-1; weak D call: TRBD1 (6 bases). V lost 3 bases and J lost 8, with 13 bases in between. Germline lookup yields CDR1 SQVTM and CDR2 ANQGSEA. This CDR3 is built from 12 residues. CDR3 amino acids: CSVEGGPREAFF. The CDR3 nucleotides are TGCAGCGTTGAGGGGGGGCCGAGGGAAGCTTTCTTT.

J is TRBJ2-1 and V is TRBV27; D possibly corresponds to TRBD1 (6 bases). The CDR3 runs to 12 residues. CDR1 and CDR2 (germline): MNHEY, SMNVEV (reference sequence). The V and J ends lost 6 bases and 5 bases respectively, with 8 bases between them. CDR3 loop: CASRGDNNEQFF. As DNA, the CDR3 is TGTGCCAGCAGGGGGGACAACAATGAGCAGTTCTTC.

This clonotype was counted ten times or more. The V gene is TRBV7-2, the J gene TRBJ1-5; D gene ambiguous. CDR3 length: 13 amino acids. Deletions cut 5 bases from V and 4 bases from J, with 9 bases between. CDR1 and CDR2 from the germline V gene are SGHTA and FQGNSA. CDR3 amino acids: CASSQRTNQPQHF. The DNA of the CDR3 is TGTGCCAGCAGCCAACGGACGAATCAGCCCCAGCATTTT.

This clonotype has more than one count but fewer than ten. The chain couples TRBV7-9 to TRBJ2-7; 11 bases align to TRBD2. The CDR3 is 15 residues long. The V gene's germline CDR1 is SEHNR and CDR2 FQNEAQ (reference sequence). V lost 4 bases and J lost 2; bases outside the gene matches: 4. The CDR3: CASSSTSGEPYEQYF. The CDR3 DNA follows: TGTGCCAGCAGCTCGACTAGCGGGGAACCCTACGAGCAGTACTTC. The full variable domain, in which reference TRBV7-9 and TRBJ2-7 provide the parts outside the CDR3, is DTGVSQNPRHKITKRGQNVTFRCDPISEHNRLYWYRQTLGQGPEFLTYFQNEAQLEKSRLLSDRFSAERPKGSFSTLEIQRTEQGDSAMYLCASSSTSGEPYEQYFGPGTRLTVT.

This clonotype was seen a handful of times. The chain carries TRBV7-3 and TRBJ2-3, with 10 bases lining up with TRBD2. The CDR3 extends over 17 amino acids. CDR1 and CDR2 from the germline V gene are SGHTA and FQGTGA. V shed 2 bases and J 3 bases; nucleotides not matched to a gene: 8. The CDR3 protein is CASSLGLAGDGTDTQYF. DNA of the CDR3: TGTGCCAGCAGCTTAGGGCTAGCGGGAGATGGGACAGATACGCAGTATTTT.

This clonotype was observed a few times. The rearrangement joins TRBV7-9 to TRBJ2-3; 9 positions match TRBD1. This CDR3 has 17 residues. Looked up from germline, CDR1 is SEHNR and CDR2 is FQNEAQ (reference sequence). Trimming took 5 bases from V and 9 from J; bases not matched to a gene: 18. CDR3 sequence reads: CASSLYSGLGQGLTQYF. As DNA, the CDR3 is TGTGCCAGCAGCCTCTACTCCGGACTCGGACAGGGGCTAACGCAGTATTTT.

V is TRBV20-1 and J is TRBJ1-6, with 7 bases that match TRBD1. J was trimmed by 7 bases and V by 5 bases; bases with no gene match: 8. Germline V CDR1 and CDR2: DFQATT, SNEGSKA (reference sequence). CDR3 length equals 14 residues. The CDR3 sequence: CSAPQQGYNSPLHF. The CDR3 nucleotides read TGCAGTGCTCCCCAACAGGGGTACAATTCACCCCTCCACTTT.

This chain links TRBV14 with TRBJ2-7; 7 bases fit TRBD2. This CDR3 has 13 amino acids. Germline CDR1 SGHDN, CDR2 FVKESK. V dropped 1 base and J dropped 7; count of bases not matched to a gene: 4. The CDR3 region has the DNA TGTGCCAGCAGCCAAGGACTAGCAGGGGAGCAGTACTTC. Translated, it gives CASSQGLAGEQYF.

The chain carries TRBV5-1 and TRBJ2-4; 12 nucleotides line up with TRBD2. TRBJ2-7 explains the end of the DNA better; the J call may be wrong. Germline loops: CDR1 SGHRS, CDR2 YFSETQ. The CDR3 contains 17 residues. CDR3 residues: CASSLMASGRGGNEQYF. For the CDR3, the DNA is TGCGCCAGCAGCTTGATGGCTAGCGGGAGGGGTGGGAACGAGCAGTACTTC.

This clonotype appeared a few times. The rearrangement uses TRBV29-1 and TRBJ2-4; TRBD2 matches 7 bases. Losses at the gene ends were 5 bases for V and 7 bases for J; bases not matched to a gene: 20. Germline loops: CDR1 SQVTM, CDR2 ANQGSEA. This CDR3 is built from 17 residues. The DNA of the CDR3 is TGCAGCGTTACACCATCCCGGGGGAGGGTGGGACCCAACATTCAGTACTTC. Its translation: CSVTPSRGRVGPNIQYF. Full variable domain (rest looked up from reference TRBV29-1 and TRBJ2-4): SAVISQKPSRDICQRGTSLTIQCQVDSQVTMMFWYRQQPGQSLTLIATANQGSEATYESGFVIDKFPISRPNLTFSTLTVSNMSPEDSSIYLCSVTPSRGRVGPNIQYFGAGTRLSVL.

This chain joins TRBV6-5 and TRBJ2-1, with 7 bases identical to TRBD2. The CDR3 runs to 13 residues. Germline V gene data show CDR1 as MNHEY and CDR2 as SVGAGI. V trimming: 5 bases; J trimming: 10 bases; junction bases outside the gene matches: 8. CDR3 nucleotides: TGTGCCAGCAGTCGGGCGGGGGTTTACGAGCAGTTCTTC. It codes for CASSRAGVYEQFF.

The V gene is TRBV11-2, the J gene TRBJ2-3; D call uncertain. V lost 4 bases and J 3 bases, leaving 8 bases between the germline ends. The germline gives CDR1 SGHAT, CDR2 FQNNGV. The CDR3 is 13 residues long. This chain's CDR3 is CASSSMRTDTQYF. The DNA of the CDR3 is TGTGCCAGCAGCTCGATGAGGACAGATACGCAGTATTTT.

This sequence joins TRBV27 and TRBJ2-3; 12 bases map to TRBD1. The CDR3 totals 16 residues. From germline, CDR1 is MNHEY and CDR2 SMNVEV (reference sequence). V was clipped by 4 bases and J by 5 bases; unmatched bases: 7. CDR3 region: CASSSPGTGGRDTQYF. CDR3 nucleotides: TGTGCCAGCAGTTCCCCCGGGACAGGGGGCCGAGATACGCAGTATTTT.

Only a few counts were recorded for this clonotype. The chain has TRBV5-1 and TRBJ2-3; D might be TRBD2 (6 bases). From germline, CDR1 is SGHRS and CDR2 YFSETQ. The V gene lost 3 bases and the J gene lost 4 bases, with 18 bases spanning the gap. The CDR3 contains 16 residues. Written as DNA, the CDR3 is TGCGCCAGCAGCTACCGACGACGGGAGTCAGCAGATACGCAGTATTTT. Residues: CASSYRRRESADTQYF. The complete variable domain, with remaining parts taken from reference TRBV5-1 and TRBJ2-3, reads KAGVTQTPRYLIKTRGQQVTLSCSPISGHRSVSWYQQTPGQGLQFLFEYFSETQRNKGNFPGRFSGRQFSNSRSEMNVSTLELGDSALYLCASSYRRRESADTQYFGPGTRLTVL.

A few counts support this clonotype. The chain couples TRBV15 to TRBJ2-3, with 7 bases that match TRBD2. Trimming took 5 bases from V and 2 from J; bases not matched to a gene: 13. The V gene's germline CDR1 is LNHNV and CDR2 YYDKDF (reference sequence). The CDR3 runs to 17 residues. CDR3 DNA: TGTGCCACCAGCTGGGAGGGAGAAAGGACCGACACAGATACGCAGTATTTT. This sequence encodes CATSWEGERTDTDTQYF.

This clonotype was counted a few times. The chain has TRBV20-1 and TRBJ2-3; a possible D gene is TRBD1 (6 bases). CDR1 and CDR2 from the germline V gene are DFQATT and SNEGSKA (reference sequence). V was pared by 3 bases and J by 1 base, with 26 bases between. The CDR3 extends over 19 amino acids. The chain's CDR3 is CSARLGGRSRASGTDTQYF. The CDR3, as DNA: TGCAGTGCTAGGTTAGGGGGTAGGTCCCGCGCCAGTGGCACAGATACGCAGTATTTT.

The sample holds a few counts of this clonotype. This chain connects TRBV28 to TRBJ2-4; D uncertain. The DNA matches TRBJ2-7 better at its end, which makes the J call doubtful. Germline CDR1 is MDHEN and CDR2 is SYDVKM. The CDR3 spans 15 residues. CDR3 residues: CASSPTLGKNYEQYF. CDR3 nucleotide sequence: TGTGCCAGCAGCCCCACCCTCGGAAAGAACTACGAGCAGTACTTC.

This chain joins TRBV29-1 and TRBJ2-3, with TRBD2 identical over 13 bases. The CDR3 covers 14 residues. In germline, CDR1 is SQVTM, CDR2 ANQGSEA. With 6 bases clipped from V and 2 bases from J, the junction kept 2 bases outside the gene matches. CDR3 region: CSVGTSGNTDTQYF. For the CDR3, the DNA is TGCAGCGTGGGGACTAGCGGGAACACAGATACGCAGTATTTT.

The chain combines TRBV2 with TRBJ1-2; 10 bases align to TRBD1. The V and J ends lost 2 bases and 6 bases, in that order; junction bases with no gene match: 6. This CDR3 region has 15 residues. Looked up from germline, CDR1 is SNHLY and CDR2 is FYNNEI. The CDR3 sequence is CASSESGTGEHGYTF. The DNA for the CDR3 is TGTGCCAGCAGTGAAAGTGGGACAGGGGAACATGGCTACACCTTC. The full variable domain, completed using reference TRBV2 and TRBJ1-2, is EPEVTQTPSHQVTQMGQEVILRCVPISNHLYFYWYRQILGQKVEFLVSFYNNEISEKSEIFDDQFSVERPDGSNFTLKIRSTKLEDSAMYFCASSESGTGEHGYTFGSGTRLTVV.

CDR3 region: CASSERALVQTQYF. CDR3 nucleotides: TGTGCCAGCAGTGAAAGGGCCCTCGTCCAGACCCAGTACTTC. This chain uses TRBV2 with TRBJ2-4; D is unclear. The J call may be incorrect, as the DNA end agrees better with TRBJ2-5. The CDR3 is 14 residues long. Germline V CDR1 and CDR2: SNHLY, FYNNEI.